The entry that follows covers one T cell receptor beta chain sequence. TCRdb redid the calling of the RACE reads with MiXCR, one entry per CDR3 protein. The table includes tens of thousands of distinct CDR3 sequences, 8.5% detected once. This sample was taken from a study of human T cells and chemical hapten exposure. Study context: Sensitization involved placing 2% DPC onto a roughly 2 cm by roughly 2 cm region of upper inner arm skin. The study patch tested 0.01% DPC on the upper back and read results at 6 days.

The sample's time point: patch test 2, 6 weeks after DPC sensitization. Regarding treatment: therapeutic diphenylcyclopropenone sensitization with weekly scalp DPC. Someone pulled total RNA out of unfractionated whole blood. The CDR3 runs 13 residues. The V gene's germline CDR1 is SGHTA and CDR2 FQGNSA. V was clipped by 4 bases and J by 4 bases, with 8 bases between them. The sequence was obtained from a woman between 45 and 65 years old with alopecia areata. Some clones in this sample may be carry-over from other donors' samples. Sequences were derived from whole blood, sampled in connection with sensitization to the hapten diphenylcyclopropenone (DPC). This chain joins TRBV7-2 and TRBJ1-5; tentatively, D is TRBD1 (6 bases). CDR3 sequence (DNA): TGTGCCAGCAGCTCAGACAGGAATCAGCCCCAGCATTTT. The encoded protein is CASSSDRNQPQHF.